This passage covers 19 T cell receptor beta chains from one sample sequenced in a study of shared clonotypes between healthy human individuals (dated by TCRdb to about 2020). The method behind the library was the immunoSEQ multiplex PCR assay. TCRdb limited this immuneACCESS table to in-frame rearrangements with V and J called. A share of clones is missing; checked studies link under half to unresolved V genes, and the rest is unexplained. The sample records around 700,000 clones, about 74% of which are singletons. The top ten clonotypes cover 1.5% to 2% of the sample. Sequencing was carried out using memory CD4+ T cells sorted from blood. The intended sense of this specimen's cell subset or site label: CD45RA-negative fraction. These receptors originate from a woman in her thirties in good health.

This clone was seen ten or more times. Other DNA sequences of this sample code for an identical CDR3. The chain recombines TRBV5-1 with TRBJ2-3, with D possibly TRBD2 on 7 matching bases. Germline values: CDR1 SGHRS, CDR2 YFSETQ. The CDR3 spans 15 residues. V lost 3 bases to trimming and J lost 5 bases, with 16 bases between them. Written as DNA, the CDR3 is TGCGCCAGCAGCTCCCTTGGAAGGGGGGGAGATACGCAGTATTTT. Translating it yields CASSSLGRGGDTQYF.

This clone was picked up one time. The rearrangement uses TRBV12-5 and TRBJ2-3, with 8 nucleotides matching TRBD2. The junction had 2 bases not matched to a gene; V was cut back by 5 bases and J by 4 bases. The CDR3 is 13 amino acids. Germline CDR1 and CDR2: LGHNT and FRNRAP. CDR3 sequence reads: CASGRGLADTQYF. The CDR3 coding sequence is TGTGCTAGTGGTCGGGGACTAGCAGATACGCAGTATTTT. The full variable domain, with the rest looked up from reference TRBV12-5 and TRBJ2-3, is DARVTQTPRHKVTEMGQEVTMRCQPILGHNTVFWYRQTMMQGLELLAYFRNRAPLDDSGMPKDRFSAEMPDATLATLKIQPSEPRDSAVYFCASGRGLADTQYFGPGTRLTVL.

This CDR3 reads CASSLVRAHEQFF. CDR3 nucleotide sequence: TGTGCCAGCAGCTTAGTCAGGGCCCATGAGCAGTTCTTC. This chain connects TRBV7-8 to TRBJ2-1, with D perhaps matching TRBD1 (5 bases). V lost 1 base to trimming and J lost 8 bases, with 9 bases between them. Looked up from germline, CDR1 is SGHVS and CDR2 is FQNEAQ. CDR3 length: 13 amino acids.

This clone has just one count. This chain connects TRBV11-2 to TRBJ2-5, with D possibly matching TRBD2 (6 bases). Trimming removed 3 bases from V and 4 bases from J, with 15 bases in between. Looked up from germline, CDR1 is SGHAT and CDR2 is FQNNGV. The CDR3 runs 15 residues. The DNA of the CDR3 is TGTGCCAGCAGCTTGCGGCGTCCCGGGGGAGAGACCCAGTACTTC. It specifies CASSLRRPGGETQYF.

The gene calls are TRBV7-2 and TRBJ2-1; 9 bases agree with TRBD2. Germline trimming cut 3 bases from V and 2 bases from J; bases unmatched to any gene: 5. Per the germline V gene, CDR1 is SGHTA and CDR2 is FQGNSA. CDR3 length: 16 residues. CDR3 bases: TGTGCCAGCAGCTTTCTAGCGGGAAAGACCTACAATGAGCAGTTCTTC. Amino acid sequence: CASSFLAGKTYNEQFF.

Here the CDR3 DNA reads TGTGCCTCGGGGGAGGGGGCCTATGGCTACACCTTC. This codes for CASGEGAYGYTF. The chain combines TRBV6-5 with TRBJ1-2, with TRBD1 identical over 7 bases. Germline trimming cut 11 bases from V and 4 bases from J; bases unmatched to any gene: 7. Per germline, CDR1 MNHEY and CDR2 SVGAGI. The CDR3 consists of 12 residues.

J is TRBJ2-3 and V is TRBV5-1; 10 bases are a match to TRBD2. In germline, CDR1 is SGHRS, CDR2 YFSETQ. CDR3 length equals 16 residues. After removal of 3 bases from V and 1 base from J, the junction contained 5 bases not matched to a gene. CDR3 bases: TGCGCCAGCAGCTCCTCCGGGACTAGCGGCACAGATACGCAGTATTTT. Translated: CASSSSGTSGTDTQYF.

The rearrangement joins TRBV5-1 to TRBJ2-7; the D gene is possibly TRBD1 (5 bases). The CDR3 sequence is 16 residues long. V lost 2 bases to trimming and J lost 5 bases, with 20 bases between them. Germline assignment: CDR1 SGHRS and CDR2 YFSETQ. As DNA, the CDR3 is TGCGCCAGCAGCTTACCCCCCAAGGGGTACGGCCACGAGCAGTACTTC. The encoded protein is CASSLPPKGYGHEQYF. The full variable domain, its missing parts supplied by reference TRBV5-1 and TRBJ2-7, is KAGVTQTPRYLIKTRGQQVTLSCSPISGHRSVSWYQQTPGQGLQFLFEYFSETQRNKGNFPGRFSGRQFSNSRSEMNVSTLELGDSALYLCASSLPPKGYGHEQYFGPGTRLTVT.

The chain combines TRBV28 with TRBJ1-5; 7 nucleotides line up with TRBD1. The junction had 2 bases not matched to a gene; V was cut back by 3 bases and J by 0 bases. Germline assignment: CDR1 MDHEN and CDR2 SYDVKM. The CDR3 length is 15 residues. In nucleotides, the CDR3 is TGTGCCAGCAGTTTCAGGGGGGTTAGCAATCAGCCCCAGCATTTT. Amino acids: CASSFRGVSNQPQHF.

This clone has a single count. The gene calls are TRBV5-8 and TRBJ1-5; TRBD1 might be the D (5 bases). The CDR3 extends over 15 amino acids. The V gene lost 0 bases and the J gene lost 5 bases, with 12 bases spanning the gap. CDR1 is SGHTS and CDR2 is YDEGEE in the germline V gene. This chain's CDR3 is CASSLAGTADQPQHF. The CDR3 nucleotides read TGTGCCAGCAGCTTGGCCGGGACCGCAGATCAGCCCCAGCATTTT. The complete variable domain, with remaining parts taken from reference TRBV5-8 and TRBJ1-5, reads EAGVTQSPTHLIKTRGQQATLRCSPISGHTSVYWYQQALGLGLQFLLWYDEGEERNRGNFPPRFSGRQFPNYSSELNVNALELEDSALYLCASSLAGTADQPQHFGDGTRLSIL.

The chain couples TRBV11-2 to TRBJ2-7, with 7 bases matching TRBD1. This CDR3 has 12 residues. V shed 5 bases and J 6 bases; nucleotides not matched to a gene: 4. Germline V lookup: CDR1 SGHAT, CDR2 FQNNGV. The CDR3 region has the DNA TGTGCCAGCAGCCGACAGGGTGGCGAGCAGTACTTC. Translated, it gives CASSRQGGEQYF.

With regard to this clone: The limits of the CDR3 on the DNA are not certain, so only TCRdb's listed CDR3 is given. CDR3 amino acids: CASSVGPGTGKYF. The V gene is TRBV9, the J gene TRBJ2-3; the table gives TRBD1 as D, unverified against the DNA. CDR1 SGDLS and CDR2 YYNGEE come from the germline V gene. Termini included, the CDR3 measures 13 amino acids.

The V call is TRBV2, the J call TRBJ1-4, with D unclear. Trimming pared 5 bases from V and 8 bases from J, leaving 15 bases between. The CDR3 contains 14 residues. Germline CDR1 is SNHLY and CDR2 is FYNNEI. Written as DNA, the CDR3 is TGTGCCAGCAGTCCCTGGGATGTCGGGGAAAAACTGTTTTTT. Its translation is CASSPWDVGEKLFF.

The chain has TRBV6-5 and TRBJ1-5; D might be TRBD1 (5 bases). V lost 4 bases, J lost 0 bases, and 10 bases lay in between. Germline lookup yields CDR1 MNHEY and CDR2 SVGAGI. This CDR3 is 15 amino acids long. The CDR3, as DNA: TGTGCCAGCAGTTGGCAGGGAGTTAGCAATCAGCCCCAGCATTTT. Its protein is CASSWQGVSNQPQHF.

The V and J genes are TRBV5-1 and TRBJ2-2; 10 bases fit TRBD2. CDR1 is SGHRS and CDR2 is YFSETQ in the germline V gene. Losses at the gene ends were 5 bases for V and 7 bases for J; bases not matched to a gene: 8. The CDR3 consists of 15 residues. The CDR3 here is CASREAGGQDGELFF. The CDR3, as DNA: TGCGCCAGCAGAGAAGCGGGAGGGCAGGACGGGGAGCTGTTTTTT.

A remark on this clone: The same CDR3 arises from other DNA sequences in this sample as well. V is TRBV11-2 and J is TRBJ2-1; 8 bases line up with TRBD2. Germline V gives CDR1 SGHAT, CDR2 FQNNGV. The CDR3 loop spans 15 amino acids. The V segment lost 2 bases and the J segment 6 bases; nucleotides outside the gene matches: 6. The CDR3 DNA sequence: TGTGCCAGCAGCTTAATGGCGGGGGGTCCCAATGAGCAGTTCTTC. This codes for CASSLMAGGPNEQFF.

The CDR3 bases are TGCGCCAGCAGCCCAACCCCGACAGGCGCCTCCTACGAGCAGTACTTC. This encodes CASSPTPTGASYEQYF. The gene calls are TRBV5-1 and TRBJ2-7, with D possibly being TRBD1 (6 bases). The CDR3 spans 16 residues. The germline V gene encodes CDR1 SGHRS and CDR2 YFSETQ. V shed 4 bases and J shed 0 bases, with 17 bases lying between them.

V is TRBV2 and J is TRBJ1-2; tentative D call: TRBD1 (6 bases). This CDR3 region has 14 residues. V was trimmed by 6 bases and J by 4 bases, leaving 15 bases between them. Per germline, CDR1 SNHLY and CDR2 FYNNEI. This chain's CDR3 is CASSLQGPSYGYTF. CDR3 nucleotides: TGTGCCAGCAGCTTACAGGGCCCCAGCTATGGCTACACCTTC.

The gene calls are TRBV25-1 and TRBJ1-3; possible D gene TRBD1, 5 bases. There are 13 residues in the CDR3. The V gene's germline CDR1 is MGHDK and CDR2 SYGVNS. V lost 7 bases, J lost 4 bases, and 11 bases lay in between. The CDR3 DNA sequence: TGTGCCAGCATGAGGGGTGGGGGAAACACCATATATTTT. It translates to CASMRGGGNTIYF.